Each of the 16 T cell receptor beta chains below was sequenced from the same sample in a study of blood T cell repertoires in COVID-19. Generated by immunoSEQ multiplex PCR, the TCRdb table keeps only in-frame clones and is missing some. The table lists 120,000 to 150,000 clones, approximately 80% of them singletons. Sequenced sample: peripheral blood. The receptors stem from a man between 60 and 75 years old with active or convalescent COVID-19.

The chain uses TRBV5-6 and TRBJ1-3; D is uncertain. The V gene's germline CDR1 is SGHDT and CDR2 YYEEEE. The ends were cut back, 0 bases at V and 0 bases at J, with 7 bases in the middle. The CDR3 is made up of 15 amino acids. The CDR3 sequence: CASSLDPSSGNTIYF. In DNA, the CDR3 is TGTGCCAGCAGCTTGGATCCGAGCTCTGGAAACACCATATATTTT.

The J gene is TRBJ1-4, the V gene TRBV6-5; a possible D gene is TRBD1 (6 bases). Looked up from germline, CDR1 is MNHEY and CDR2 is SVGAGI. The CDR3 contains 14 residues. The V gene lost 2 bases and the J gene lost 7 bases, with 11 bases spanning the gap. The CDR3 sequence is CASSYGRGGEKLFF. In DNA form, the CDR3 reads TGTGCCAGCAGTTACGGAAGGGGGGGTGAAAAACTGTTTTTT.

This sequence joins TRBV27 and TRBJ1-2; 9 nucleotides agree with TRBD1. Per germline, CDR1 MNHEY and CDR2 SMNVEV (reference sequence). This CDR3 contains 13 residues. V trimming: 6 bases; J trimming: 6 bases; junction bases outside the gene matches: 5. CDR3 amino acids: CASRRTGEDGYTF. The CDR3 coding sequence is TGTGCCAGCAGGCGGACAGGGGAGGATGGCTACACCTTC.

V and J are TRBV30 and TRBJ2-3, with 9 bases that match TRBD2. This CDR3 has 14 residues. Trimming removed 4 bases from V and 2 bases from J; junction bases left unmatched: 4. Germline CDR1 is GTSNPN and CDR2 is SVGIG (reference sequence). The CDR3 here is CAWTPGLATDTQYF. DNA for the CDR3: TGTGCCTGGACTCCGGGACTAGCCACAGATACGCAGTATTTT.

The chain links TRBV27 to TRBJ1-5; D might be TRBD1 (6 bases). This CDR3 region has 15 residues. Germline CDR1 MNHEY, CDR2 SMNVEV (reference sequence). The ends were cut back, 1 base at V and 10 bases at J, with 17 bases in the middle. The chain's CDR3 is CASSLLSRGEGPQHF. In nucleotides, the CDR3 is TGTGCCAGCAGTTTATTGAGCAGGGGCGAAGGCCCCCAGCATTTT.

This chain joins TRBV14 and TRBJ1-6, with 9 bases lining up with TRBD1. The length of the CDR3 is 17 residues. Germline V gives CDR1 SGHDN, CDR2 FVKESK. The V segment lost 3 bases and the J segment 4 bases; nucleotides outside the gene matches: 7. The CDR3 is CASSHLNRGPYNSPLHF. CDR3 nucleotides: TGTGCCAGCAGCCATCTCAACAGGGGGCCTTATAATTCACCCCTCCACTTT.

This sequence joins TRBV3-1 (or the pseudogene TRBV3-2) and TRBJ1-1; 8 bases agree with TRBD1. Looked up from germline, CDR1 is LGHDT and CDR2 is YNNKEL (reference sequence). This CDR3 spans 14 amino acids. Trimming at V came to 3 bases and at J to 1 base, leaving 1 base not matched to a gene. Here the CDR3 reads CASSHGQGNTEAFF. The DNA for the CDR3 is TGTGCCAGCAGCCACGGACAGGGGAACACTGAAGCTTTCTTT.

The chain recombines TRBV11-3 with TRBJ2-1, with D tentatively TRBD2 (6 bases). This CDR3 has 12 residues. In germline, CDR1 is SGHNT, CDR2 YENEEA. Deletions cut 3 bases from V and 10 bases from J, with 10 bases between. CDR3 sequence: CASSLAGYEQFF. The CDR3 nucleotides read TGTGCCAGCAGCTTGGCGGGATACGAGCAGTTCTTC.

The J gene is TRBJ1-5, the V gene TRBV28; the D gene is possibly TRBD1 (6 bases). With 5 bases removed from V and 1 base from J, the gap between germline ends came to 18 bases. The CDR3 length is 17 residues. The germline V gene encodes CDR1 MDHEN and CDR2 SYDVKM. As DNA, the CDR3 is TGTGCCAGCAGTACAGGGCCGGGGAGCGGAAGCAATCAGCCCCAGCATTTT. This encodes CASSTGPGSGSNQPQHF.

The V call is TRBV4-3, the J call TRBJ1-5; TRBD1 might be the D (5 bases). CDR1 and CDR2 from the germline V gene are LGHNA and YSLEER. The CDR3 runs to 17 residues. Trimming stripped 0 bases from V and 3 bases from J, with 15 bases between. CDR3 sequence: CASSQDSAGPSNQPQHF. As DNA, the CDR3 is TGCGCCAGCAGCCAAGATTCGGCAGGGCCCTCCAATCAGCCCCAGCATTTT.

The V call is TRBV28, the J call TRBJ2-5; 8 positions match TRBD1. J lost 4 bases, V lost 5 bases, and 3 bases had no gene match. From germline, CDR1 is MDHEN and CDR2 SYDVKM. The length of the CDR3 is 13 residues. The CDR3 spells CASSRDRTETQYF. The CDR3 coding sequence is TGTGCCAGCAGTAGGGACAGGACAGAGACCCAGTACTTC.

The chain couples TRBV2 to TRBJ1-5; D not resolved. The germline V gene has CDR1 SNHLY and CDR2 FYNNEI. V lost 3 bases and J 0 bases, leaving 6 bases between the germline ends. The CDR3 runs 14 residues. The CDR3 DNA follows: TGTGCCAGCAGTGACAGTCATAGCAATCAGCCCCAGCATTTT. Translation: CASSDSHSNQPQHF.

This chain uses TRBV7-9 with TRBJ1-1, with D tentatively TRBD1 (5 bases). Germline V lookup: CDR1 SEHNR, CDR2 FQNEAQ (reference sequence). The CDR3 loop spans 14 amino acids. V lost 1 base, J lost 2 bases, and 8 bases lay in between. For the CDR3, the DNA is TGTGCCAGCAGCTTAGGACAGTCTAACACTGAAGCTTTCTTT. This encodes CASSLGQSNTEAFF.

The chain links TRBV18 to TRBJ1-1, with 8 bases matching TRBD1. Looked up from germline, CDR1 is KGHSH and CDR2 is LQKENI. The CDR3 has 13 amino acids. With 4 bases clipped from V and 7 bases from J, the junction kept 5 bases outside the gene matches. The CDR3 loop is CASSQSGGGEAFF. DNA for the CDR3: TGTGCCAGCTCACAATCAGGGGGCGGTGAAGCTTTCTTT.

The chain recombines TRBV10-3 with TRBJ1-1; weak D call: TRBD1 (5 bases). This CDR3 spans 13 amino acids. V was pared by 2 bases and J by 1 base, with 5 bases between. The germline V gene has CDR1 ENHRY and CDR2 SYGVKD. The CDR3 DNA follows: TGTGCCATCAGTGAGCAGGGGAACACTGAAGCTTTCTTT. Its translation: CAISEQGNTEAFF.

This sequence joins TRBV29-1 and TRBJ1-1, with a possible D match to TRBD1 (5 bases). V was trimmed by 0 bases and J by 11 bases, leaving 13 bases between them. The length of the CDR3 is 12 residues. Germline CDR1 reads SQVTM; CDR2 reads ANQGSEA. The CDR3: CSVEEWSEGAFF. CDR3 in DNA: TGCAGCGTTGAAGAGTGGTCGGAGGGGGCTTTCTTT.